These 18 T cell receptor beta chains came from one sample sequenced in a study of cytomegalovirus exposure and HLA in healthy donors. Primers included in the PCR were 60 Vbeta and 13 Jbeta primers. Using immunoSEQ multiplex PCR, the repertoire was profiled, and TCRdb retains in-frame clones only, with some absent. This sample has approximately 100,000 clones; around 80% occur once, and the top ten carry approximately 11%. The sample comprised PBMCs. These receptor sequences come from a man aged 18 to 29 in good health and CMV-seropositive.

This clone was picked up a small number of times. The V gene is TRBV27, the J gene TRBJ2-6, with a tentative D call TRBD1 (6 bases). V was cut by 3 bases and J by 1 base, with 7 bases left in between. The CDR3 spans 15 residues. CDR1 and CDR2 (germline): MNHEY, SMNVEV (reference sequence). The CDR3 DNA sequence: TGTGCCAGCAGTTTTCAGGGGTCTGGGGCCAACGTCCTGACTTTC. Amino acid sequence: CASSFQGSGANVLTF.

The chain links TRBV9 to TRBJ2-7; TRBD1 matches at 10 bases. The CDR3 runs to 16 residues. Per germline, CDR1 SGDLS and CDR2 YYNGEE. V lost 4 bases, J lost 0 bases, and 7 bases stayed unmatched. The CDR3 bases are TGTGCCAGCAGCCCGAGACAGGGGGCCCTCTCCTACGAGCAGTACTTC. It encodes CASSPRQGALSYEQYF.

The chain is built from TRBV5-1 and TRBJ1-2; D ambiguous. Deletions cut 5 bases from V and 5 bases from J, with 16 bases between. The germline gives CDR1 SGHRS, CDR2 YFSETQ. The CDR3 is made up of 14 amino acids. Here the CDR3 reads CASSLGVSDYGYTF. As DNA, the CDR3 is TGCGCCAGCAGTCTCGGGGTCTCGGATTATGGCTACACCTTC. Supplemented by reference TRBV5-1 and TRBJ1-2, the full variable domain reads KAGVTQTPRYLIKTRGQQVTLSCSPISGHRSVSWYQQTPGQGLQFLFEYFSETQRNKGNFPGRFSGRQFSNSRSEMNVSTLELGDSALYLCASSLGVSDYGYTFGSGTRLTVV.

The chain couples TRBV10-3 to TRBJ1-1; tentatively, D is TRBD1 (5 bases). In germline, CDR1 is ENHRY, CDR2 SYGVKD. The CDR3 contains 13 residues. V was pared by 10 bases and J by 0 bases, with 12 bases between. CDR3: CASWKGMNTEAFF. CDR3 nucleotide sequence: TGTGCCAGCTGGAAGGGGATGAACACTGAAGCTTTCTTT.

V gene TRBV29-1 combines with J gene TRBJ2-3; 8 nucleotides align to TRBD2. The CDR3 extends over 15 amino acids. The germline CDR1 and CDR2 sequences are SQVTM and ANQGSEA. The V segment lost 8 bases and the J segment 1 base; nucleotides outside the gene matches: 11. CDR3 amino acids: CSPSGGHLRTDTQYF. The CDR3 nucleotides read TGCAGCCCCAGCGGGGGCCACCTCCGCACAGATACGCAGTATTTT.

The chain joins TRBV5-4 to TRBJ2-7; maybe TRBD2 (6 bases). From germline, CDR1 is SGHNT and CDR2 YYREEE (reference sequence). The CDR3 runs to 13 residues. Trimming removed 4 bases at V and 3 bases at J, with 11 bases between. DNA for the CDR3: TGTGCCAGCAGCCCGCGGGATGGCTACGAGCAGTACTTC. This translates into CASSPRDGYEQYF.

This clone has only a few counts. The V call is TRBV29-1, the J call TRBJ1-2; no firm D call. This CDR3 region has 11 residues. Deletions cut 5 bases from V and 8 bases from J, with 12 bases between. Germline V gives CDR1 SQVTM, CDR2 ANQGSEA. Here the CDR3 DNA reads TGCAGCGTTTGGGCGACCCACGGCTACACCTTC. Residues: CSVWATHGYTF. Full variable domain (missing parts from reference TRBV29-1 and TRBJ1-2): SAVISQKPSRDICQRGTSLTIQCQVDSQVTMMFWYRQQPGQSLTLIATANQGSEATYESGFVIDKFPISRPNLTFSTLTVSNMSPEDSSIYLCSVWATHGYTFGSGTRLTVV.

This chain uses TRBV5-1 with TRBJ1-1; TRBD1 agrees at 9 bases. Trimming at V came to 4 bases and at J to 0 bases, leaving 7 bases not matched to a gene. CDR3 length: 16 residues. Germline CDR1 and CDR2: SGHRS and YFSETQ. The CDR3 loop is CASSLQGATMNTEAFF. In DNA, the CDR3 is TGCGCCAGCAGCCTACAGGGGGCGACCATGAACACTGAAGCTTTCTTT.

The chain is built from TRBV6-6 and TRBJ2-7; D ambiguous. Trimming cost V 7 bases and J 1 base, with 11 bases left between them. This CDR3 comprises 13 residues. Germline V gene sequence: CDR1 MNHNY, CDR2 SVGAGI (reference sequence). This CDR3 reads CASKRDGSYEQYF. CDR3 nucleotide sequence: TGTGCCAGCAAACGAGACGGGTCCTACGAGCAGTACTTC.

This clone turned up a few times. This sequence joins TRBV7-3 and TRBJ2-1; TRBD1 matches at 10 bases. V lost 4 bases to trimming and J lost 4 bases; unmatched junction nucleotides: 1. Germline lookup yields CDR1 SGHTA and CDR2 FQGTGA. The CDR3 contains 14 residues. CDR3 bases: TGTGCCAGCAGCTCGGGACAGGGGTACAATGAGCAGTTCTTC. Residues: CASSSGQGYNEQFF.

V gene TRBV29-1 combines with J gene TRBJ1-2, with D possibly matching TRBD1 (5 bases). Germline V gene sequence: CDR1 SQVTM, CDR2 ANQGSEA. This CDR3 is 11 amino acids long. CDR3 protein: CISRGADGYTF. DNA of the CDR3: TGCATCTCGCGGGGCGCCGATGGCTACACCTTC. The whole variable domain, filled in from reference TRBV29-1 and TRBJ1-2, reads SAVISQKPSRDICQRGTSLTIQCQVDSQVTMMFWYRQQPGQSLTLIATANQGSEATYESGFVIDKFPISRPNLTFSTLTVSNMSPEDSSIYLCISRGADGYTFGSGTRLTVV.

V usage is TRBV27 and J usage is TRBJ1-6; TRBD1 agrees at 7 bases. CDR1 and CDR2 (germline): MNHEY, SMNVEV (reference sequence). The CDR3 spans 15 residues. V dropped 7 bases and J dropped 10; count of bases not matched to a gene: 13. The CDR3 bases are TGTGCCAGCACTTCCTGGGACAGAGACAAGTCACCCCTCCACTTT. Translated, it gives CASTSWDRDKSPLHF.

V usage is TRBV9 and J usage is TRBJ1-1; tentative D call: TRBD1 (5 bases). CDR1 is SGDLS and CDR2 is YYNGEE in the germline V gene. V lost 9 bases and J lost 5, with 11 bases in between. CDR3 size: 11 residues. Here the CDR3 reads CATREKTEAFF. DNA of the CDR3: TGTGCCACCAGGGAGAAAACTGAAGCTTTCTTT. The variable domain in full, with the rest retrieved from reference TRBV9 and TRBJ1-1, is DSGVTQTPKHLITATGQRVTLRCSPRSGDLSVYWYQQSLDQGLQFLIQYYNGEERAKGNILERFSAQQFPDLHSELNLSSLELGDSALYFCATREKTEAFFGQGTRLTVV.

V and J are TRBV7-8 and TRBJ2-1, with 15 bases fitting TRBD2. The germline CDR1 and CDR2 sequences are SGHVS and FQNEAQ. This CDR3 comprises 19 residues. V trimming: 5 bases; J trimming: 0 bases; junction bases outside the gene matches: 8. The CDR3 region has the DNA TGTGCCAGCAGCACCCCGGGACTAGCGGGGGGCAGCTCCTACAATGAGCAGTTCTTC. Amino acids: CASSTPGLAGGSSYNEQFF.

The CDR3 DNA sequence: TGTGCCAGCAGCTTGGCGGCAGGCGAAGCTTTCTTT. It translates to CASSLAAGEAFF. The genes are TRBV5-6 and TRBJ1-1; D gene uncertain. The ends were cut back, 0 bases at V and 8 bases at J, with 8 bases in the middle. The CDR3 runs to 12 residues. CDR1 and CDR2 (germline): SGHDT, YYEEEE.

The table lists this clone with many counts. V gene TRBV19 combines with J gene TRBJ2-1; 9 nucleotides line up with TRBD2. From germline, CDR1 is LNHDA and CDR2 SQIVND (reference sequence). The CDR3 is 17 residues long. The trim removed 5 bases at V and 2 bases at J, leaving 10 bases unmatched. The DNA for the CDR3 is TGTGCCAGTAGTCAGTGCCCCCGCGGGGGGGCCTACAATGAGCAGTTCTTC. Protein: CASSQCPRGGAYNEQFF.

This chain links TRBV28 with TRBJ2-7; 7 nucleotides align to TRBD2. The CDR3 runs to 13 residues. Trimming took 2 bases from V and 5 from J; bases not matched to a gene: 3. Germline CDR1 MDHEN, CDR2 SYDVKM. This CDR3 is CASSLKGRDEQYF. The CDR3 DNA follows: TGTGCCAGCAGTTTAAAAGGGAGGGACGAGCAGTACTTC.

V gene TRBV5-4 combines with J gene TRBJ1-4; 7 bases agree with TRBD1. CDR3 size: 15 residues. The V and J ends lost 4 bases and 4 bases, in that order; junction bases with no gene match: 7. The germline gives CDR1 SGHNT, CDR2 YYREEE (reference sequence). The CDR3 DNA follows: TGTGCCAGCAGCATGACCGGGACAGTTAATGAAAAACTGTTTTTT. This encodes CASSMTGTVNEKLFF. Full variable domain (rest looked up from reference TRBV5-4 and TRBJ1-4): ETGVTQSPTHLIKTRGQQVTLRCSSQSGHNTVSWYQQALGQGPQFIFQYYREEENGRGNFPPRFSGLQFPNYSSELNVNALELDDSALYLCASSMTGTVNEKLFFGSGTQLSVL.